This T cell receptor beta chain was identified during a study of blood T cells in healthy people across ages. This clonotype was counted between two and nine times. Every sample yielded at least 6.5 million isolated PBMCs. A J-beta primer mix and a sample-barcoded 5' primer were used in a second PCR of about 7 to 12 cycles. TCRdb recomputed calls from the 5' RACE reads with MiXCR, one row per CDR3 protein. The sample holds hundreds of thousands of distinct CDR3 sequences, 50% to 65% seen once. This TCR derives from a man at least 80 years old in good health. The sequencing input was blood.

The CDR3 loop is CASSARDRETQYF. The CDR3 DNA reads TGTGCCAGCAGTGCCCGGGACAGGGAGACCCAGTACTTC. The rearrangement links TRBV2 to TRBJ2-5, with 8 bases matching TRBD1. Germline-derived CDR1 and CDR2 are SNHLY and FYNNEI. This CDR3 comprises 13 residues. The V gene end was trimmed by 4 bases and the J gene end by 5 bases; junction bases not matched to a gene: 3.